The clone carrying this T cell receptor (beta chain) was counted a few times. This CDR3 has 16 amino acids. V shed 5 bases and J 3 bases; nucleotides not matched to a gene: 5. TCRdb processed the RT-PCR reads anew with MiXCR; each CDR3 protein has one entry. This repertoire shows approximately 720,000 distinct CDR3 sequences, 14% found once; its top ten account for roughly 3.9%. The rearrangement joins TRBV12-3 or TRBV12-4 to TRBJ2-3; 13 bases are shared with TRBD2. The receptor was isolated from a female donor in good health, serving as a healthy control. The material sequenced was memory CD4+ T cells from blood. This chain's CDR3 is CASSKRLAGGTDTQYF. The CDR3, as DNA: TGTGCCAGCAGTAAGAGACTAGCGGGGGGAACAGATACGCAGTATTTT.